Listed below are T cell receptor beta chains from one sample, sequenced in a study of human T cells and chemical hapten exposure. MiXCR, run by TCRdb on the RACE reads, gives a single entry per CDR3 protein. The table lists 180,000 or so distinct CDR3 sequences, approximately 24% of them singletons. Specimen: whole blood, collected in connection with sensitization to the hapten diphenylcyclopropenone (DPC). The receptors derive from a woman aged 40 to 50 with alopecia areata. Some clones in this sample may be carry-over from other donors' samples. Both conserved end residues are part of each CDR3. D genes are given only for firm matches. The listing skips clone size in some rows; elsewhere it reads once, few, many or a size class.

D	size	V	J	DNA	CDR3
.	.	TRBV6-2/TRBV6-3	TRBJ1-5	TGTGCCAGCAGTAAAGGGGGTCAGCCCCAGCATTTT	CASSKGGQPQHF
TRBD2	.	TRBV4-1	TRBJ2-1	TGCGCCAGCAGCCAATATGGTACAGTCGGGACTAGCGGGGGAAACAATGAGCAGTTCTTC	CASSQYGTVGTSGGNNEQFF
.	.	TRBV3-1	TRBJ1-1	TGTGCCAGTCGCGGTTCTGCTGAAGCTTTCTTT	CASRGSAEAFF
TRBD1	.	TRBV9	TRBJ2-6	TGTGCCAGCAGCGTAGCGTGGGGGACAGGGGAAGAAGGTGGGGCCAACGTCCTGACTTTC	CASSVAWGTGEEGGANVLTF
.	few	TRBV20-1	TRBJ1-1	TGCAGTGCTAGTTTCGGGGCCACAAACACTGAAGCTTTCTTT	CSASFGATNTEAFF
.	few	TRBV6-1	TRBJ1-1	TGTGCCAGCAGTGATTACACCCATGAAGCTTTCTTT	CASSDYTHEAFF
.	many	TRBV18	TRBJ2-7	TGTGCCAGCTCAGCAACATTGGGGGACGAGCAGTACTTC	CASSATLGDEQYF
.	few	TRBV12-3/TRBV12-4	TRBJ2-7	TGTGCCAGCGGACAGGCGGGGGCCTACGAGCAGTACTTC	CASGQAGAYEQYF
TRBD1	.	TRBV5-1	TRBJ2-2	TGCGCCAGCAGCTTGGCCAAACAGGGGGACACCGGGGAGCTGTTTTTT	CASSLAKQGDTGELFF
TRBD2	few	TRBV20-1	TRBJ2-4	TGCAGTGCTGGGACTAGCGGGAATGGCATTCAGTACTTC	CSAGTSGNGIQYF
.	few	TRBV20-1	TRBJ2-1	TGCAGTGCTAGCCTCCCCAGCTCCTACAATGAGCAGTTCTTC	CSASLPSSYNEQFF
TRBD2	few	TRBV9	TRBJ2-1	TGTGCCAGCAGCCGGGGGGGGATTGATGAGCAGTTCTTC	CASSRGGIDEQFF
.	.	TRBV12-3/TRBV12-4	TRBJ2-3	TGTGCCAGCGCCCCGGTCGGAGGCACAGATACGCAGTATTTT	CASAPVGGTDTQYF
TRBD1	few	TRBV7-9	TRBJ2-5	TGTGCCAGCAGCCAGTGGACAGGGGCGACAGAGACCCAGTACTTC	CASSQWTGATETQYF
.	.	TRBV10-3	TRBJ1-1	TGTGCCATCAGGTACGACGGGGATGGCACTGAAGCTTTCTTT	CAIRYDGDGTEAFF
.	.	TRBV6-6	TRBJ2-5	TGTGCCAGCAGCCAACGGGGCTGGGGAGAGACCCAGTACTTC	CASSQRGWGETQYF
TRBD2	few	TRBV6-2/TRBV6-3	TRBJ2-7	TGTGCCAGCAGTCATCTATCGGGACTAGCCTACGAGCAGTACTTC	CASSHLSGLAYEQYF
.	once	TRBV24-1	TRBJ2-3	TGTGCCACCAGTGATTTCCACAGCGGACCTAGCACAGATACGCAGTATTTT	CATSDFHSGPSTDTQYF
.	many	TRBV4-2	TRBJ1-6	TGTGCCAGCAGAACCGGGACGAGCAATTCACCCCTCCACTTT	CASRTGTSNSPLHF
.	few	TRBV5-1	TRBJ1-5	TGCGCCAGCAGCTCGGTGGGGCCAGGGTATGGTCAGCCCCAGCATTTT	CASSSVGPGYGQPQHF
TRBD2	.	TRBV7-2	TRBJ2-1	TGTGCCAGCATTGGACTAGATCCCCGCGGGGGGCAGTTCTTC	CASIGLDPRGGQFF
TRBD1	few	TRBV20-1	TRBJ1-1	TGCAGTGCTACCTGGACAGGGGGCTTAGGAGCTTTCTTT	CSATWTGGLGAFF
.	.	TRBV10-3	TRBJ2-7	TGTGCCATCAGTGAGGACTACTTCTACGAGCAGTACTTC	CAISEDYFYEQYF
.	few	TRBV7-2	TRBJ2-5	TGTGCCAGCAGCTTAACGGTCCAAGAGACCCAGTACTTC	CASSLTVQETQYF
TRBD2	.	TRBV6-5	TRBJ2-1	TGTGCCAGCAGTTACTCAGTCGAACTAGCGGAGCAGTTCTTC	CASSYSVELAEQFF
TRBD2	.	TRBV5-8	TRBJ2-1	TGTGCCAGCAAACCAGCGGGAGGGCCCGATGAGCAGTTCTTC	CASKPAGGPDEQFF
.	few	TRBV29-1	TRBJ2-1	TGCAGCGTTCTCGGACGGGACAATGAGCAGTTCTTC	CSVLGRDNEQFF
.	.	TRBV20-1	TRBJ2-1	TGCAGTGCTAGGACCTTAAGGGACGGGAATGAGCAGTTCTTC	CSARTLRDGNEQFF
.	.	TRBV5-1	TRBJ2-5	TGCGCCAGCAGCTTGGAATCCGTCCCGGAGACCCAGTACTTC	CASSLESVPETQYF